The clone carrying this T cell receptor beta chain was counted between two and nine times. Its target is unknown. It was with a sample-barcoded 5' primer and a J-beta primer mix that a second PCR of roughly 7 to 12 cycles was run. Unique molecular identifiers of 12 random nucleotides labeled each cDNA. Each CDR3 protein gets one entry after TCRdb re-called the 5' RACE reads with MiXCR. The top ten hold roughly two fifths of the sample, which has hundreds of thousands of distinct CDR3 sequences, around half seen once. The sample comes from a study of blood T cells in healthy people across ages. The study's findings and limits: As naive T cell percentage varied, TCR beta diversity correlated strongly with it. The unknown donor CMV status may have confounded expanded clonotype changes.

Germline lookup yields CDR1 SGHTA and CDR2 FQGNSA. The CDR3 totals 17 residues. V trimming: 4 bases; J trimming: 4 bases; junction bases outside the gene matches: 12. Donor samples were obtained from healthy Caucasian individuals from Russia, aged about 6 to 95. Sequenced sample: blood. This receptor was obtained from a man aged 80 or over in good health. The rearrangement links TRBV7-2 to TRBJ2-1; the match to TRBD2 covers 8 bases. The CDR3, as DNA: TGTGCCAGCAGCTCCCATTTCGGGAGGGCCGTTTACAATGAGCAGTTCTTC. Translating it yields CASSSHFGRAVYNEQFF.